A selection of T cell receptor beta chains follows, all from one sample in a study of T cell repertoires in cytomegalovirus infection. Their cognate antigens are unknown. TCRdb analysed the reads with MiXCR anew, one entry per CDR3 protein. Of approximately 910,000 distinct CDR3 sequences listed, around 31% were seen once; the top ten hold about 14%. The sequencing used cultured CD8+ T cells from PBMCs, collected from culture after CMV antigen stimulation. The receptors were gathered from a human donor in good health (CMV status not recorded). Some clones in this sample may be carry-over from other donors' samples. CDR3s include the opening cysteine and the closing phenylalanine or tryptophan. The order of the fields is CDR3 protein, CDR3 DNA, V gene, D gene, J gene, clone size. A D gene is named only where the DNA matches it firmly. Part of the rows lack a size; the others show once, few, many or a class for expanded clones.

CASSESPLGSPLHF,TGTGCCAGCAGTGAGTCTCCTTTGGGTTCACCCCTCCACTTT,TRBV25-1,NA,TRBJ1-6,few
CASSFIAGGLENEQFF,TGTGCCAGCAGTTTTATAGCGGGGGGGCTAGAGAATGAGCAGTTCTTC,TRBV12-3/TRBV12-4,TRBD2,TRBJ2-1,NA
CASSFYKTGLAGGPAKNIQYF,TGTGCCAGCAGCTTCTACAAAACCGGACTAGCGGGGGGACCTGCCAAAAACATTCAGTACTTC,TRBV7-9,TRBD2,TRBJ2-4,few
CSVELRGQGRSTNTGELFF,TGCAGCGTTGAACTACGGGGACAGGGGCGATCGACGAACACCGGGGAGCTGTTTTTT,TRBV29-1,TRBD1,TRBJ2-2,few
CASRPASSSGANVLTF,TGTGCCAGCAGACCAGCCTCTAGCTCTGGGGCCAACGTCCTGACTTTC,TRBV7-9,NA,TRBJ2-6,NA
CAISESRSGANVLTF,TGTGCCATCAGTGAGTCGAGGTCTGGGGCCAACGTCCTGACTTTC,TRBV10-3,NA,TRBJ2-6,few
CSARDSSWGTDTQYF,TGCAGTGCTAGAGACAGTAGCTGGGGCACAGATACGCAGTATTTT,TRBV20-1,NA,TRBJ2-3,NA
CASSFMGTGGPGRGEQFF,TGTGCCAGCAGCTTTATGGGAACCGGGGGGCCTGGACGAGGTGAGCAGTTCTTC,TRBV7-9,NA,TRBJ2-1,NA
CASGEKGEPQHF,TGTGCCAGCGGAGAGAAGGGGGAACCCCAGCATTTT,TRBV27,NA,TRBJ1-5,NA
CASSLVQGRYTEAFF,TGTGCCAGCAGCTTAGTTCAGGGGAGATACACTGAAGCTTTCTTT,TRBV7-9,NA,TRBJ1-1,few
CSVDTRQGYTF,TGCAGCGTCGATACTAGACAGGGCTACACCTTC,TRBV29-1,NA,TRBJ1-2,NA
CATSRDKGVRQPQHF,TGTGCCACCAGCAGAGATAAGGGGGTCAGGCAGCCCCAGCATTTT,TRBV15,NA,TRBJ1-5,NA
CASSFSGQNTPPGYGYTF,TGTGCCAGCAGTTTTTCCGGACAGAATACACCCCCAGGCTATGGCTACACCTTC,TRBV12-3/TRBV12-4,NA,TRBJ1-2,NA
CASTKGQGAIYGYTF,TGTGCCAGCACCAAGGGACAGGGAGCGATTTATGGCTACACCTTC,TRBV6-6,TRBD1,TRBJ1-2,NA
CSAVGWGGTDTQYF,TGCAGTGCTGTGGGCTGGGGAGGCACAGATACGCAGTATTTT,TRBV20-1,NA,TRBJ2-3,few
CASGLLRGGSSYEQYF,TGTGCTAGTGGTTTGCTTCGGGGAGGCTCTTCCTACGAGCAGTACTTC,TRBV12-5,NA,TRBJ2-7,few
CASSLFRNYGYTF,TGTGCCAGCAGTTTATTCAGGAACTATGGCTACACCTTC,TRBV27,NA,TRBJ1-2,few
CATSSGTERGYTF,TGTGCCACCAGTTCCGGGACAGAGCGTGGCTACACCTTC,TRBV24-1,TRBD1,TRBJ1-2,NA
CASSSSQGHIQYF,TGTGCCAGCAGCTCCTCCCAGGGGCACATTCAGTACTTC,TRBV7-9,NA,TRBJ2-4,few
CASSYTSQNTEAFF,TGTGCCAGCAGTTACACCAGTCAGAACACTGAAGCTTTCTTT,TRBV6-6,NA,TRBJ1-1,few
CATLPTGANTEAFF,TGTGCCACCCTTCCCACAGGGGCGAACACTGAAGCTTTCTTT,TRBV19,TRBD1,TRBJ1-1,few
CASSSTGEGYTF,TGTGCCAGCAGCTCTACAGGGGAAGGCTACACCTTC,TRBV7-8,TRBD1,TRBJ1-2,NA
CATSSDLFGAPETQYF,TGTGCCACCAGCAGCGACCTTTTCGGGGCGCCGGAGACCCAGTACTTC,TRBV15,NA,TRBJ2-5,NA
CASSPRTSGGALYNEQFF,TGCGCCAGCAGCCCTCGGACTAGCGGGGGGGCTCTCTACAATGAGCAGTTCTTC,TRBV4-1,TRBD2,TRBJ2-1,few
CASKTLNSADTQYF,TGTGCCAGCAAGACTCTCAACAGTGCAGATACGCAGTATTTT,TRBV6-6,NA,TRBJ2-3,few
CASSYRQAGGSETQYF,TGTGCCAGCAGTTATCGGCAAGCGGGGGGGTCCGAGACCCAGTACTTC,TRBV6-2/TRBV6-3,TRBD2,TRBJ2-5,NA
CATSRDGAGRDSGNTIYF,TGTGCCACCAGCAGAGACGGGGCCGGACGGGACTCTGGAAACACCATATATTTT,TRBV15,NA,TRBJ1-3,NA
CATSRDSSSSTDTQYF,TGTGCCACCAGCAGAGATAGCTCCTCTAGCACAGATACGCAGTATTTT,TRBV15,NA,TRBJ2-3,NA
CASRTDRGQGGVNGYTF,TGTGCCAGCAGGACAGATCGAGGACAGGGAGGAGTAAATGGCTACACCTTC,TRBV7-6,TRBD1,TRBJ1-2,NA
CASSLGRGVDTEAFF,TGTGCCAGCAGTTTGGGCAGGGGGGTGGACACTGAAGCTTTCTTT,TRBV12-3/TRBV12-4,TRBD1,TRBJ1-1,few
CASGDTRNTGELFF,TGTGCCTCCGGGGACACCCGGAACACCGGGGAGCTGTTTTTT,TRBV7-6,NA,TRBJ2-2,few
CASSRRGTQETQYF,TGTGCCAGCAGTCGGCGGGGGACGCAAGAGACCCAGTACTTC,TRBV27,TRBD2,TRBJ2-5,NA
CGSGDSSYNEQFF,TGTGGGTCAGGGGACAGCTCTTACAATGAGCAGTTCTTC,TRBV5-6,TRBD1,TRBJ2-1,once
CASSVSSAGPYNEQFF,TGTGCCAGCAGCGTCTCCTCAGCGGGGCCATACAATGAGCAGTTCTTC,TRBV7-8,TRBD2,TRBJ2-1,many
CASSPAAGNLYGYTF,TGTGCCAGCAGCCCCGCGGCTGGGAACCTCTATGGCTACACCTTC,TRBV12-3/TRBV12-4,NA,TRBJ1-2,many
CASSYGQGPDEQYF,TGCGCCAGCAGCTACGGACAGGGTCCCGACGAGCAGTACTTC,TRBV5-1,TRBD1,TRBJ2-7,NA
CASSYLQGPGANVLTF,TGTGCCAGCAGTTACCTACAGGGGCCCGGGGCCAACGTCCTGACTTTC,TRBV6-2/TRBV6-3,TRBD1,TRBJ2-6,NA
CASIGAGSPLHF,TGTGCCAGCATAGGGGCGGGTTCACCCCTCCACTTT,TRBV6-1,NA,TRBJ1-6,few
CAISETPPGLAGEGTDTQYF,TGTGCCATCAGTGAGACCCCACCGGGACTAGCGGGGGAGGGCACAGATACGCAGTATTTT,TRBV10-3,TRBD2,TRBJ2-3,few
CASGPFRGGRTEAFF,TGTGCCAGCGGACCTTTTAGGGGGGGGAGAACTGAAGCTTTCTTT,TRBV6-2/TRBV6-3,NA,TRBJ1-1,NA
CASSRGQGGGYGYTF,TGTGCCAGCAGCCGAGGACAGGGTGGAGGCTATGGCTACACCTTC,TRBV11-2,TRBD1,TRBJ1-2,few
CASSWNRVEGVTEAFF,TGTGCCAGCAGTTGGAATAGGGTGGAGGGCGTCACTGAAGCTTTCTTT,TRBV6-2/TRBV6-3,NA,TRBJ1-1,few
CASSGATGGSAYNEQFF,TGTGCCAGCAGTGGGGCGACAGGGGGAAGCGCCTACAATGAGCAGTTCTTC,TRBV6-1,TRBD1,TRBJ2-1,few
CASSPWDRGRDSPLHF,TGTGCCAGCAGCCCATGGGACAGGGGGCGGGATTCACCCCTCCACTTT,TRBV7-2,TRBD1,TRBJ1-6,NA
CACSPLGQGGSTGELFF,TGTGCCTGCAGCCCCTTGGGGCAGGGCGGCTCCACCGGGGAGCTGTTTTTT,TRBV7-3,NA,TRBJ2-2,NA
CASSHPVYEQYF,TGTGCCAGCAGTCACCCCGTATACGAGCAGTACTTC,TRBV6-1,NA,TRBJ2-7,NA
CASGRDRRVF,TGTGCCAGCGGAAGGGACAGACGGGTCTTC,TRBV27,TRBD1,TRBJ2-1,NA
CASSLLGGGQPQHF,TGTGCCAGCAGTTTATTGGGCGGCGGTCAGCCCCAGCATTTT,TRBV27,NA,TRBJ1-5,many
CSNVGTGRGSYNEQFF,TGCAGTAACGTCGGGACTGGGCGGGGTTCCTACAATGAGCAGTTCTTC,TRBV20-1,NA,TRBJ2-1,NA
CASSLVTGDSYNEQFF,TGCGCCAGCAGCTTGGTTACAGGGGACTCCTACAATGAGCAGTTCTTC,TRBV5-1,TRBD1,TRBJ2-1,NA
CASSYVATNYGYTF,TGTGCCAGCAGTTACGTCGCCACAAACTATGGCTACACCTTC,TRBV6-2/TRBV6-3,NA,TRBJ1-2,few
CASKPEGHGSNEQFF,TGTGCCAGTAAACCTGAAGGGCACGGTTCCAATGAGCAGTTCTTC,TRBV19,NA,TRBJ2-1,few
CASSEFTGERYEQYF,TGTGCCAGCAGTGAATTTACAGGGGAACGGTACGAGCAGTACTTC,TRBV2,TRBD1,TRBJ2-7,NA
CASSFEDRTYTEAFF,TGTGCCAGCAGCTTCGAGGACAGAACTTACACTGAAGCTTTCTTT,TRBV7-8,NA,TRBJ1-1,many
CASSYQGTTEAFF,TGTGCCAGCAGTTACCAGGGGACGACTGAAGCTTTCTTT,TRBV6-2/TRBV6-3,NA,TRBJ1-1,NA
CASSSPRTNEQFF,TGTGCCAGCAGCTCCCCGCGCACTAATGAGCAGTTCTTC,TRBV7-4,NA,TRBJ2-1,NA
CASSQEWGTGGWAEAFF,TGTGCCAGCAGCCAAGAATGGGGGACAGGGGGTTGGGCTGAAGCTTTCTTT,TRBV4-2,TRBD1,TRBJ1-1,NA
CASSLSGTGYNEQFF,TGTGCCAGCAGCCTATCCGGGACAGGGTACAATGAGCAGTTCTTC,TRBV7-2,TRBD1,TRBJ2-1,many